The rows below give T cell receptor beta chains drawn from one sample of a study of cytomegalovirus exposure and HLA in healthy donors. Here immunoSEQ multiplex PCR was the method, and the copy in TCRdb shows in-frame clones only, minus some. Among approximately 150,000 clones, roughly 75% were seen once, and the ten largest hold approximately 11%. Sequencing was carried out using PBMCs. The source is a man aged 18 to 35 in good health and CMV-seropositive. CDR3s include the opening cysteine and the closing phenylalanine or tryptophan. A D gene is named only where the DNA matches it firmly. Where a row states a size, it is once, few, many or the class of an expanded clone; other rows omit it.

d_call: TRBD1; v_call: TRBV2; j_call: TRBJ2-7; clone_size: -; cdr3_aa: CASSEIMTGDEQYF; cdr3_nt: TGTGCCAGCAGTGAAATAATGACAGGGGACGAGCAGTACTTC
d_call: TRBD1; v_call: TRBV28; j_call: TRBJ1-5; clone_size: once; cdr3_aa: CASSLPDRIHQPQHF; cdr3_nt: TGTGCCAGCAGTTTACCGGACAGGATCCATCAGCCCCAGCATTTT
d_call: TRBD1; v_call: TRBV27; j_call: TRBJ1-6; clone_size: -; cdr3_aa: CASSPQGRNSPLHF; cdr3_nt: TGTGCCAGCAGTCCACAGGGGCGGAATTCACCCCTCCACTTT
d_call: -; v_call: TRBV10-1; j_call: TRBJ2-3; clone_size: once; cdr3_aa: CASSEIGGQKTDTQYF; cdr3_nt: TGCGCCAGCAGTGAGATCGGAGGACAGAAAACAGATACGCAGTATTTT
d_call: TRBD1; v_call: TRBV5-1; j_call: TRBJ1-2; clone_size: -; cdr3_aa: CASSPTGILDGYTF; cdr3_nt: TGCGCCAGCAGCCCGACAGGGATCTTAGATGGCTACACCTTC
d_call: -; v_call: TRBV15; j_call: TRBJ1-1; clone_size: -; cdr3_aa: CATTPDRPNTEAFF; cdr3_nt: TGTGCCACCACCCCCGACAGACCGAACACTGAAGCTTTCTTT
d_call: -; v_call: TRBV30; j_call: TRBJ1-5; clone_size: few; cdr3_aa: CAWSVRIGGNKPQHF; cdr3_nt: TGTGCCTGGAGTGTACGAATCGGGGGGAATAAGCCCCAGCATTTT
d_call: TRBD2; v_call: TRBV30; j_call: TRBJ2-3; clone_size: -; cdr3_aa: CAWSVQIAGGADTQYF; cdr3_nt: TGTGCCTGGAGTGTACAGATAGCGGGAGGTGCAGATACGCAGTATTTT
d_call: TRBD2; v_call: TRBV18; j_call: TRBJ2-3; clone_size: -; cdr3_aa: CASSTTSGMSTDTQYF; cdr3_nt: TGTGCCAGCTCAACGACTAGCGGGATGAGCACAGATACGCAGTATTTT
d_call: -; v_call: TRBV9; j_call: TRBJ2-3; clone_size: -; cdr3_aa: CASSLNRDPTDTQYF; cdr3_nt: TGTGCCAGCAGCCTAAACAGGGACCCCACAGATACGCAGTATTTT
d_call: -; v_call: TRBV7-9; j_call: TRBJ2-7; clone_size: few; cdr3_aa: CASSRSSYEQYF; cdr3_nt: TGTGCCAGCAGCCGGAGCTCCTACGAGCAGTACTTC
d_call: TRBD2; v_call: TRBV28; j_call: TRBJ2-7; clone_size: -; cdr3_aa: CASSLDSSGRGYEQYF; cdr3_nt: TGTGCCAGCAGTTTAGATTCGAGCGGGAGAGGGTACGAGCAGTACTTC
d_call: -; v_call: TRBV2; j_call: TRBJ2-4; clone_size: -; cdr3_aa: CASNSNLAKNIQYF; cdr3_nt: TGTGCCAGCAACAGTAACCTAGCCAAAAACATTCAGTACTTC
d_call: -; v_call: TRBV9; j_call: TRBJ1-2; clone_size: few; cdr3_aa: CASSVGVGLNYGYTF; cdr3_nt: TGTGCCAGCAGCGTAGGAGTCGGTCTTAACTATGGCTACACCTTC
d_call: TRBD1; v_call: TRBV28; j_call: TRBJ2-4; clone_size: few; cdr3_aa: CASSLEAGGRENIQYF; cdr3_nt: TGTGCCAGCAGTTTAGAGGCAGGGGGCCGGGAAAACATTCAGTACTTC
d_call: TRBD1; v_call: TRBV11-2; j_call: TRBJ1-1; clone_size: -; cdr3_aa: CASSITGGADTEAFF; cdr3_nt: TGTGCCAGCAGCATTACAGGGGGCGCGGACACTGAAGCTTTCTTT
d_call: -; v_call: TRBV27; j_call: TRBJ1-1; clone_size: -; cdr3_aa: CASSLGGHTEAFF; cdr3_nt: TGTGCCAGCAGTTTGGGCGGGCACACTGAAGCTTTCTTT
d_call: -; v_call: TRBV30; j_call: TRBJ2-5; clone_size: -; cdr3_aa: CAWSPHGETQYF; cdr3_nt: TGTGCCTGGAGTCCCCACGGAGAGACCCAGTACTTC
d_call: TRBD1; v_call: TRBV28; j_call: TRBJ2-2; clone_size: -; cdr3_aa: CASSLTGIGTGELFF; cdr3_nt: TGTGCCAGCAGTTTGACAGGGATCGGCACCGGGGAGCTGTTTTTT
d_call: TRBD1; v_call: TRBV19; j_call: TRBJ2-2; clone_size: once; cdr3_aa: CASKEGGLYTGELFF; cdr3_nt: TGTGCCAGTAAGGAAGGGGGCCTCTACACCGGGGAGCTGTTTTTT
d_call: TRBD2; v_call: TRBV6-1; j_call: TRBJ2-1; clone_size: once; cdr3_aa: CATIAGPYNEQFF; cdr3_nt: TGTGCCACCATAGCGGGACCTTACAATGAGCAGTTCTTC
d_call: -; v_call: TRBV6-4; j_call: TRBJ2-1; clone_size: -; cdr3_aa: CASSQDRNNEQFF; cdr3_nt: TGTGCCAGCAGTCAGGACAGAAACAATGAGCAGTTCTTC
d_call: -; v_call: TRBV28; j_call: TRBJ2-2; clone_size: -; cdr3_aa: CATRGGNTGELFF; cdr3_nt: TGTGCCACAAGGGGGGGAAACACCGGGGAGCTGTTTTTT
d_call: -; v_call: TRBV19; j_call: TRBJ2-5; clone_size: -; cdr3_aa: CASIGLEEGAETQYF; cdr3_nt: TGTGCCAGTATTGGCCTTGAGGAGGGGGCGGAGACCCAGTACTTC
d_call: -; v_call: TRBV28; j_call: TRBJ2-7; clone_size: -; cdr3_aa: CASSPNSLGTGYEQYF; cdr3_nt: TGTGCCAGCAGTCCCAACAGCTTAGGCACAGGCTACGAGCAGTACTTC
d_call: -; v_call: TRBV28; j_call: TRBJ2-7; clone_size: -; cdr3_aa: CASSSGTAGDEQYF; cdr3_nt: TGTGCCAGCAGCTCCGGGACTGCCGGCGACGAGCAGTACTTC
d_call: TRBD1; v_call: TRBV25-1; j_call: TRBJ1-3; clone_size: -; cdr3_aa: CASSEYGDRGPSGNTIYF; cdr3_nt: TGTGCCAGCAGTGAATATGGGGACAGGGGGCCATCTGGAAACACCATATATTTT
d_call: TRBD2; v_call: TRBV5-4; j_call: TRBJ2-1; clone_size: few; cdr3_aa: CASSLAGGNEQFF; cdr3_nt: TGTGCCAGCAGCTTAGCGGGAGGGAATGAGCAGTTCTTC
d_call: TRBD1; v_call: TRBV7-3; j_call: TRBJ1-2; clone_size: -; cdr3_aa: CASSLRWQGQGYTF; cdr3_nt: TGTGCCAGCAGCTTACGGTGGCAGGGACAGGGCTACACCTTC
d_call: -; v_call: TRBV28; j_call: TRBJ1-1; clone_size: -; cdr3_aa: CASKNRIHEAFF; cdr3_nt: TGTGCCAGCAAAAACAGGATACATGAAGCTTTCTTT
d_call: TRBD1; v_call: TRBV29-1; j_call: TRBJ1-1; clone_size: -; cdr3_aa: CSVTRTGGGNTEAFF; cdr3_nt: TGCAGCGTGACCCGGACAGGGGGAGGGAACACTGAAGCTTTCTTT
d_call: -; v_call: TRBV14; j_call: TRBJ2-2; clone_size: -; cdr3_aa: CASSPNRNTGELFF; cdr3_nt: TGTGCCAGCAGCCCGAACAGGAACACCGGGGAGCTGTTTTTT
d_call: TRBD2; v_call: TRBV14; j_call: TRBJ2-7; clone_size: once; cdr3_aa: CASSQDRLAGLYEQYF; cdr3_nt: TGTGCCAGCAGCCAAGATCGGCTAGCGGGGTTATACGAGCAGTACTTC
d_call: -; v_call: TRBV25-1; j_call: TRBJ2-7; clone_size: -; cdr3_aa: CASSELSGGYEQYF; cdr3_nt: TGTGCCAGCAGTGAATTGAGCGGTGGCTACGAGCAGTACTTC
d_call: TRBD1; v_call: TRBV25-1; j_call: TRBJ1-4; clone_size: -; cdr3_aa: CASSGQGATEKLFF; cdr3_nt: TGTGCCAGCAGTGGGCAGGGGGCTACCGAAAAACTGTTTTTT
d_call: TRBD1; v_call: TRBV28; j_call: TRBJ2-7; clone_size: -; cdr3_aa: CASSLRGTGDYEQYF; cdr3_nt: TGTGCCAGCAGTTTAAGGGGGACAGGGGACTACGAGCAGTACTTC
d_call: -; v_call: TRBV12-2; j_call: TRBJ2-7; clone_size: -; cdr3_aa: CASRLANLTDRTYEQYF; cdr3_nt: TGTGCAAGTCGCTTAGCTAACCTAACCGACAGGACATACGAGCAGTACTTC
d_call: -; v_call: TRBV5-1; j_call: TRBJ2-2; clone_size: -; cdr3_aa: CASSLALGTTGELFF; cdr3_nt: TGCGCCAGCAGCTTGGCTCTAGGCACCACCGGGGAGCTGTTTTTT
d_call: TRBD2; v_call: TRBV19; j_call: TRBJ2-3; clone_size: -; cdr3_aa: CASSGLVKADTQYF; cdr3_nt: TGTGCCAGTAGTGGACTAGTAAAGGCAGATACGCAGTATTTT
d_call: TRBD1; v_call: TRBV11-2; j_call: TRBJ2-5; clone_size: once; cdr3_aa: CASSLDGTGRETQYF; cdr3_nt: TGTGCCAGCAGCTTAGACGGGACAGGGAGGGAGACCCAGTACTTC
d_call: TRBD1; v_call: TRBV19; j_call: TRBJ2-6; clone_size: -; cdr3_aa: CASTGTGIGANVLTF; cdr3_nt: TGTGCCAGTACCGGGACAGGGATCGGGGCCAACGTCCTGACTTTC
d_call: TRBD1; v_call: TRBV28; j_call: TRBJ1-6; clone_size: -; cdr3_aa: CASSLDRVYNSPLHF; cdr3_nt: TGTGCCAGCAGTTTAGACAGGGTATATAATTCACCCCTCCACTTT
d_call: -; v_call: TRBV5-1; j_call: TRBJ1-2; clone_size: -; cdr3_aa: CASSPTQAGQYGYTF; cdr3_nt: TGCGCCAGCAGCCCAACTCAGGCAGGACAGTATGGCTACACCTTC
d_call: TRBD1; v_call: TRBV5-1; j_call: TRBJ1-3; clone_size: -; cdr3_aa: CASSSATGNSGNTIYF; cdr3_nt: TGCGCCAGCAGCTCGGCGACAGGGAACTCTGGAAACACCATATATTTT
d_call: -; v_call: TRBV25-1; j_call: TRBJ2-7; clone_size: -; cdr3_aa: CASSGGPHSTYEQYF; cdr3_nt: TGTGCCAGCAGTGGGGGGCCACACTCAACCTACGAGCAGTACTTC
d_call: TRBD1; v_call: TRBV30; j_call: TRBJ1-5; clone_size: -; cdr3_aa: CAWKGSGGQGISNQPQHF; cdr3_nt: TGTGCCTGGAAGGGGAGCGGGGGACAGGGGATTAGCAATCAGCCCCAGCATTTT
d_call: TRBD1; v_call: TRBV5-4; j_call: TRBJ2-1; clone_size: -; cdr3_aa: CASSLWDRPQFF; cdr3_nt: TGTGCCAGCAGCCTATGGGACAGGCCTCAGTTCTTC